This TCR beta chain was retrieved from a study of blood T cell dynamics during melanoma immunotherapy. The CDR3 is made up of 14 amino acids. The V gene's germline CDR1 is SGHTA and CDR2 FQGTGA. The V gene lost 5 bases and the J gene lost 4 bases, with 9 bases spanning the gap. Every bulk PBMC sample received the same 350 ng of DNA. Clones were read by immunoSEQ multiplex PCR, and TCRdb kept only the in-frame ones, dropping some. The sample yields about 4,200 clones, 70% to 90% seen once. Time point specified: week 3, after first cycle of checkpoint inhibitor. The sequenced sample was blood, obtained from a patient treated with checkpoint blockade. The gene calls are TRBV7-3 and TRBJ2-6, with D hard to call. The TCR was taken from a human donor with melanoma. CDR3 protein: CASSQGFGANVLTF. CDR3 DNA sequence: TGTGCCAGCAGCCAAGGGTTCGGGGCCAACGTCCTGACTTTC.